Following are 18 T cell receptor beta chains from one sample sequenced in a study of OX40 agonist ivuxolimab in advanced cancers. Libraries were prepared by immunoSEQ multiplex PCR; TCRdb keeps only in-frame clonotypes and omits some of them. The sample shows over 10,000 clones, around 87% of them seen only once. The material sequenced was CD4+ or CD8+ T cells sorted from blood, taken in a trial of the OX40 agonist ivuxolimab. The origin of the receptors is an adult with an advanced solid tumor such as melanoma, head and neck, liver or kidney cancer.

The rearrangement uses TRBV7-3 and TRBJ2-1; TRBD2 agrees at 14 bases. The V gene's germline CDR1 is SGHTA and CDR2 FQGTGA. The CDR3 runs to 17 residues. V trimming: 2 bases; J trimming: 8 bases; junction bases outside the gene matches: 8. The CDR3 is CASSLGGLAGVSHEQFF. Written as DNA, the CDR3 is TGTGCCAGCAGCTTAGGGGGACTAGCGGGAGTCTCCCATGAGCAGTTCTTC.

V gene TRBV28 combines with J gene TRBJ2-1; D unclear. Per germline, CDR1 MDHEN and CDR2 SYDVKM. The CDR3 contains 12 residues. V lost 7 bases and J 15 bases, leaving 19 bases between the germline ends. The chain's CDR3 is CASNRPPSIGFF. Here the CDR3 DNA reads TGTGCCAGCAACCGCCCCCCGTCAATAGGGTTCTTC.

V and J are TRBV7-8 and TRBJ1-4; D unresolved. The CDR3 is 13 residues long. The germline V gene has CDR1 SGHVS and CDR2 FQNEAQ. Trimming removed 6 bases at V and 0 bases at J, with 5 bases between. This chain's CDR3 is CASRLATNEKLFF. CDR3 in DNA: TGTGCCAGCAGGCTTGCAACTAATGAAAAACTGTTTTTT.

This clone was observed once. V usage is TRBV19 and J usage is TRBJ2-1; D is uncertain. CDR3 length: 14 residues. V lost 10 bases and J 0 bases, leaving 13 bases between the germline ends. Germline V gene sequence: CDR1 LNHDA, CDR2 SQIVND (reference sequence). CDR3 residues: CATGESDSYNEQFF. As DNA, the CDR3 is TGTGCCACCGGAGAGAGTGACTCCTACAATGAGCAGTTCTTC.

The chain couples TRBV5-6 to TRBJ1-1, with TRBD1 identical over 10 bases. The J segment lost 11 bases and the V segment lost 3 bases, leaving 10 bases of the junction unmatched. This CDR3 contains 14 residues. Germline V gene lookup returns CDR1 SGHDT and CDR2 YYEEEE. CDR3 region: CASSWPGQGIAAFF. DNA for the CDR3: TGTGCCAGCAGCTGGCCGGGACAGGGGATTGCGGCTTTCTTT. Filled out from reference TRBV5-6 and TRBJ1-1, the complete variable domain reads DAGVTQSPTHLIKTRGQQVTLRCSPKSGHDTVSWYQQALGQGPQFIFQYYEEEERQRGNFPDRFSGHQFPNYSSELNVNALLLGDSALYLCASSWPGQGIAAFFGQGTRLTVV.

This chain uses TRBV4-1 with TRBJ2-1; 10 bases fit TRBD2. The CDR3 sequence is 16 residues long. Germline trimming cut 5 bases from V and 7 bases from J; bases unmatched to any gene: 11. Germline values: CDR1 MGHRA, CDR2 YSYEKL. CDR3 residues: CASSYRSTSGANEQFF. CDR3 bases: TGCGCCAGCAGCTATCGGTCTACTAGCGGGGCTAATGAGCAGTTCTTC.

The chain uses TRBV5-1 and TRBJ2-1, with TRBD2 identical over 13 bases. J gave up 8 bases and V 2 bases, and 10 bases lay outside the gene matches. The germline CDR1 and CDR2 sequences are SGHRS and YFSETQ. The CDR3 has 17 residues. DNA of the CDR3: TGCGCCAGCAGCTTCGGGACCGGGACTAGCGGGACCCATGAGCAGTTCTTC. It yields the protein CASSFGTGTSGTHEQFF.

As to this clone: The sample holds other DNA sequences that translate to the same CDR3. The chain couples TRBV21-1 to TRBJ2-7; the DNA was not compared with TRBD2, the D call given in the table. TRBV21-1 is a documented pseudogene. The CDR3 consists of 15 residues. CDR3 coding DNA: TGTGCCAGTAGCAAAGGAGGGGGGGAATCCTACGAGCAGTACTTC. This encodes CASSKGGGESYEQYF.

The chain recombines TRBV11-3 with TRBJ2-3; possibly TRBD2 for D (6 bases). V dropped 5 bases and J dropped 0 bases, with 15 bases sitting between them. In germline, CDR1 is SGHNT, CDR2 YENEEA. CDR3 length equals 16 residues. Here the CDR3 reads CASSPTRSLSTDTQYF. The CDR3 nucleotides read TGTGCCAGCAGCCCGACTAGAAGCCTCAGCACAGATACGCAGTATTTT.

The chain links TRBV11-3 to TRBJ1-6; the D is unclear. Germline V gene data show CDR1 as SGHNT and CDR2 as YENEEA. The V and J ends lost 5 bases and 5 bases respectively, with 10 bases between them. This CDR3 spans 14 amino acids. The CDR3 sequence: CASSRKGNNSPLHF. The CDR3 bases are TGTGCCAGCAGCAGAAAGGGTAATAATTCACCCCTCCACTTT.

This clone was seen only a few times. This chain uses TRBV27 with TRBJ1-1; 8 nucleotides line up with TRBD1. The CDR3 is 14 residues long. Germline CDR1 and CDR2: MNHEY and SMNVEV (reference sequence). Trimming at V came to 6 bases and at J to 0 bases, leaving 3 bases not matched to a gene. CDR3 residues: CASSPGGMNTEAFF. The CDR3 coding sequence is TGTGCCAGCAGCCCAGGGGGCATGAACACTGAAGCTTTCTTT.

The chain joins TRBV30 to TRBJ1-5; D is possibly TRBD1 (6 bases). Trimming removed 4 bases at V and 4 bases at J, with 11 bases between. The CDR3 runs to 13 residues. Germline V lookup: CDR1 GTSNPN, CDR2 SVGIG (reference sequence). DNA for the CDR3: TGTGCCTGGACTGAGGGGGGGAATCAGCCCCAGCATTTT. This encodes CAWTEGGNQPQHF.

V usage is TRBV6-1 and J usage is TRBJ2-2; TRBD1 matches 8 bases. Germline loops: CDR1 MNHNS, CDR2 SASEGT. The CDR3 runs to 15 residues. V was pared by 6 bases and J by 1 base, with 4 bases of the junction left unmatched. CDR3 in amino acids: CASRDRALNTGELFF. The CDR3 nucleotides are TGTGCCAGCAGGGACAGGGCGTTGAACACCGGGGAGCTGTTTTTT.

The J gene is TRBJ2-7, the V gene TRBV19; no clear D gene. This CDR3 is built from 14 residues. Trimming stripped 0 bases from V and 6 bases from J, with 12 bases between. Germline lookup yields CDR1 LNHDA and CDR2 SQIVND (reference sequence). Written as DNA, the CDR3 is TGTGCCAGTAGTATAGAGGGATCGGACCTCGAGCAGTACTTC. It yields the protein CASSIEGSDLEQYF.

The chain combines TRBV10-2 with TRBJ2-7; 7 positions match TRBD1. Trimming removed 3 bases from V and 4 bases from J; junction bases left unmatched: 12. The CDR3 has 16 residues. Per germline, CDR1 WSHSY and CDR2 SAAADI. As DNA, the CDR3 is TGCGCCAGCAGTGATCCCCCGAGACAGGGTACATACGAGCAGTACTTC. Its translation: CASSDPPRQGTYEQYF.

This chain joins TRBV4-3 and TRBJ2-3; tentatively, D is TRBD1 (5 bases). The V gene's germline CDR1 is LGHNA and CDR2 YSLEER. The V gene lost 0 bases and the J gene lost 2 bases, with 9 bases spanning the gap. This CDR3 is built from 15 residues. The CDR3 here is CASSQDRDNTDTQYF. CDR3 nucleotide sequence: TGCGCCAGCAGCCAAGACAGGGATAACACAGATACGCAGTATTTT.

The chain links TRBV7-8 to TRBJ2-4, with no clear D. V lost 0 bases to trimming and J lost 4 bases, with 7 bases between them. The germline V gene has CDR1 SGHVS and CDR2 FQNEAQ. The CDR3 totals 14 residues. The CDR3 spells CASSLALGKNIQYF. The CDR3 nucleotides are TGTGCCAGCAGCTTAGCGTTAGGGAAAAACATTCAGTACTTC. Drawing the rest from reference TRBV7-8 and TRBJ2-4, the complete variable domain is GAGVSQSPRYKVAKRGQDVALRCDPISGHVSLFWYQQALGQGPEFLTYFQNEAQLDKSGLPSDRFFAERPEGSVSTLKIQRTQQEDSAVYLCASSLALGKNIQYFGAGTRLSVL.

This chain joins TRBV27 and TRBJ1-1; D gene unclear. Trimming shortened V by 4 bases and J by 6 bases, and 15 bases separated the two germline ends. CDR3 length: 14 residues. Germline V CDR1 and CDR2: MNHEY, SMNVEV (reference sequence). CDR3 in amino acids: CASSYLGGSPEAFF. The CDR3 DNA reads as TGTGCCAGCAGTTACTTAGGTGGATCCCCTGAAGCTTTCTTT.